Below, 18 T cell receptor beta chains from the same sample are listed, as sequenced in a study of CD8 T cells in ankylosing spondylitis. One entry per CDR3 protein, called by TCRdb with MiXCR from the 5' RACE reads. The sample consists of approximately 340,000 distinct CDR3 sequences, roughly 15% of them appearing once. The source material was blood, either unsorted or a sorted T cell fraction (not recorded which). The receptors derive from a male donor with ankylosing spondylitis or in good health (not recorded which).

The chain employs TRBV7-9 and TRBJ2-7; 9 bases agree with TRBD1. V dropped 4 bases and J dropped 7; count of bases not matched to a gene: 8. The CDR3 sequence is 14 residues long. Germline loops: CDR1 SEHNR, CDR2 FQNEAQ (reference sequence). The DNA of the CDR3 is TGTGCCAGCAGCTGGACAGGGGCCGCTGGGGAGCAGTACTTC. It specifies CASSWTGAAGEQYF.

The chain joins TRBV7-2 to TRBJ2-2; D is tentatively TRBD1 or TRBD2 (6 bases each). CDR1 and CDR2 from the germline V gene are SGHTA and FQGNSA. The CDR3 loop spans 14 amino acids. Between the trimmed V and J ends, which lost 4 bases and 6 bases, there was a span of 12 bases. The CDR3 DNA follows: TGTGCCAGCAGCTCTAGGGGGGTCGCCGGGGAGCTGTTTTTT. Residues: CASSSRGVAGELFF.

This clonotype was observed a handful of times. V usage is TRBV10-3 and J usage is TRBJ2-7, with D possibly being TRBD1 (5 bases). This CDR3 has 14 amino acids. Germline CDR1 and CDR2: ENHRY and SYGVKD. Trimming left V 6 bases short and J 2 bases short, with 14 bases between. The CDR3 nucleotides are TGTGCCATCAGGGTGGACACCGGAACCTACGAGCAGTACTTC. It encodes CAIRVDTGTYEQYF.

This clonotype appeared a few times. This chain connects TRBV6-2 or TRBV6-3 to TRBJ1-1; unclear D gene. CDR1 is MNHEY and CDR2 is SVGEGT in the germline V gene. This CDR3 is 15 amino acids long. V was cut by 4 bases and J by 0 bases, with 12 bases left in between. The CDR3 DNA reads TGTGCCAGCAGTTCCCGACCCTTAATGAACACTGAAGCTTTCTTT. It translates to CASSSRPLMNTEAFF.

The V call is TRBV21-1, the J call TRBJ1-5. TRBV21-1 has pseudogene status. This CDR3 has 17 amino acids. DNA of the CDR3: TGTGCCAGCAGCAAATGGATTCGTTGGTCTAGCAATCAGCCCCAGCATTTT. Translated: CASSKWIRWSSNQPQHF.

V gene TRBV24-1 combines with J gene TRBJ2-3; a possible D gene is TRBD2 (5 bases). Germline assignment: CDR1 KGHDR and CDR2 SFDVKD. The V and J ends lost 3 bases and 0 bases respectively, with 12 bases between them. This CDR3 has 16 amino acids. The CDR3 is CATSDPGGVSTDTQYF. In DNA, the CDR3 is TGTGCCACCAGTGATCCCGGAGGTGTTAGCACAGATACGCAGTATTTT.

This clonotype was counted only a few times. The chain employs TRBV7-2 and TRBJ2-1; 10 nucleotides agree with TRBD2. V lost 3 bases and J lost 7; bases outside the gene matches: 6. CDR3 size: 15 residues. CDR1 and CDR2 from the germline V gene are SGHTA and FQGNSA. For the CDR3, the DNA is TGTGCCAGCAGCTTGCTAGCGGGAGAAGTGAATGAGCAGTTCTTC. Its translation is CASSLLAGEVNEQFF. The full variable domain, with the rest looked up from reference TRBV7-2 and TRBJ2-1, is GAGVSQSPSNKVTEKGKDVELRCDPISGHTALYWYRQSLGQGLEFLIYFQGNSAPDKSGLPSDRFSAERTGGSVSTLTIQRTQQEDSAVYLCASSLLAGEVNEQFFGPGTRLTVL.

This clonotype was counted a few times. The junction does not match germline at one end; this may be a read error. CDR3 nucleotides: TGTGCCAGCAGCTGGAGGACTAGTCTTATAGTCCTCGAGGATTTC. Translation: CASSWRTSLIVLEDF. This chain uses TRBV5-5 with TRBJ2-1, with 7 positions matching TRBD2. Germline assignment: CDR1 SGHKS and CDR2 YYEKEE (reference sequence). The CDR3 totals 15 residues.

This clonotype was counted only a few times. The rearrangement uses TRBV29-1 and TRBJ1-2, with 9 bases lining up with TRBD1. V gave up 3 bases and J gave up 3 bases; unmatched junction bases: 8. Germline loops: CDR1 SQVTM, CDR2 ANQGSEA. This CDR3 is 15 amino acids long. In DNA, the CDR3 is TGCAGCGTTGACGACCCGGACAGGGGATACTATGGCTACACCTTC. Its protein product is CSVDDPDRGYYGYTF. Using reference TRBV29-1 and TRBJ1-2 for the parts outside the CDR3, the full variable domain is SAVISQKPSRDICQRGTSLTIQCQVDSQVTMMFWYRQQPGQSLTLIATANQGSEATYESGFVIDKFPISRPNLTFSTLTVSNMSPEDSSIYLCSVDDPDRGYYGYTFGSGTRLTVV.

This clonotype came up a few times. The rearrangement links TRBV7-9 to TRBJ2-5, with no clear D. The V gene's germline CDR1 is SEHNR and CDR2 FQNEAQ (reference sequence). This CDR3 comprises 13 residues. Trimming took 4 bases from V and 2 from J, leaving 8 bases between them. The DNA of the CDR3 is TGTGCCAGCAGCTCCGCAGGTCAAGAGACCCAGTACTTC. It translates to CASSSAGQETQYF.

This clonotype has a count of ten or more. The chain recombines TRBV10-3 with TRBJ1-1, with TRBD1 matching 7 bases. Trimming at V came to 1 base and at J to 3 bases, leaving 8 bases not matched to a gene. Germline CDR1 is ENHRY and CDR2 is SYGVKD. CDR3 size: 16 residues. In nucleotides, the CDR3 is TGTGCCATCAGTGAGTTGACAGGGATGGCCTACACTGAAGCTTTCTTT. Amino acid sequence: CAISELTGMAYTEAFF.

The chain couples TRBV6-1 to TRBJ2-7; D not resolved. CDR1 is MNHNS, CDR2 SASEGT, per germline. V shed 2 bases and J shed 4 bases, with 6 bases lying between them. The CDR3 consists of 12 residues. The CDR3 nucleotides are TGTGCCAGCAGTGAAAATAGATACGAGCAGTACTTC. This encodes CASSENRYEQYF.

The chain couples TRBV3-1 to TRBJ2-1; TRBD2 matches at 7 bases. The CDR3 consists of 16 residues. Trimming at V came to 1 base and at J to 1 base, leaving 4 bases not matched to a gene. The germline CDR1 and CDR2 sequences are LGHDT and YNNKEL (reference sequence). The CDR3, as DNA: TGTGCCAGCAGCCAAGGCGGGAGAGTTTCCTACAATGAGCAGTTCTTC. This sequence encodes CASSQGGRVSYNEQFF.

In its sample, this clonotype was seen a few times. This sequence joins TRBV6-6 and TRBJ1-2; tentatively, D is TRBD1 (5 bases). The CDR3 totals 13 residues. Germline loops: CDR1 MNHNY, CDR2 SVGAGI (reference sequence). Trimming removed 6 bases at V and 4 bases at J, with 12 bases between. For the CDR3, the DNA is TGTGCCAGCAGCCCGGGGCAGGCCTATGGCTACACCTTC. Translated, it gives CASSPGQAYGYTF.

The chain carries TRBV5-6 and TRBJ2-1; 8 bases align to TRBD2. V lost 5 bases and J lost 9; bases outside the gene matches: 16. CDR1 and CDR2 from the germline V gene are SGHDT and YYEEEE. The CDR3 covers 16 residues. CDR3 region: CASSSAGGAGLSEQFF. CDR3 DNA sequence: TGTGCCAGCAGTTCCGCGGGGGGAGCGGGTTTAAGTGAGCAGTTCTTC.

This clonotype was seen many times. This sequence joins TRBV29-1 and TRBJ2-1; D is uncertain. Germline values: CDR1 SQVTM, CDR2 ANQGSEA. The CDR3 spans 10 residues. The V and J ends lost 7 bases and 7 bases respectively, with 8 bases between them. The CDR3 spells CSARVNEQFF. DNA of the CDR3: TGCAGCGCCCGAGTAAATGAGCAGTTCTTC.

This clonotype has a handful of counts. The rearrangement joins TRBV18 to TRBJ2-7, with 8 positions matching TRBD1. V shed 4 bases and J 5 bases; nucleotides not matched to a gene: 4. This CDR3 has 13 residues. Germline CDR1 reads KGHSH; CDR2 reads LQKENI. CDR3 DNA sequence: TGTGCCAGCTCACTAGAGACAGGGGACGAGCAGTACTTC. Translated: CASSLETGDEQYF.

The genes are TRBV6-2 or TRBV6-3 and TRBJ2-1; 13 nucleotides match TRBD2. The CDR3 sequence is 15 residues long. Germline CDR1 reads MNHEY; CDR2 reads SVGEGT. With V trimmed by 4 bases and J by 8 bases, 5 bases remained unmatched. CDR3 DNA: TGTGCCAGCAGTTCCCGACTAGCGGGGGGCTATGAGCAGTTCTTC. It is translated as CASSSRLAGGYEQFF.